The rows below give T cell receptor beta chains drawn from one sample of a study of monozygotic twins with inflammatory bowel disease. From its re-call of the 5' RACE reads, TCRdb lists each CDR3 protein once, without DNA. This table holds under 130,000 distinct CDR3 sequences. Sequencing was performed on blood. The source is a human donor with ulcerative colitis or Crohn's disease, or a healthy co-twin of an affected twin (not recorded which). The CDR3 runs from the conserved cysteine through the conserved F or W.

j_call v_call cdr3_aa
TRBJ2-1 TRBV4-3 CASSQDIGLVGGEQFF
TRBJ2-1 TRBV5-1 CASSRDRVEQFF
TRBJ2-3 TRBV29-1 CSVELGQGRGTQYF
TRBJ2-3 TRBV20-1 CSGGLAGLSTDTQYF
TRBJ2-7 TRBV7-2 CASSSGTVSYEQYF
TRBJ1-2 TRBV28 CASDIGDGVSLFYGYTF
TRBJ2-6 TRBV5-1 CASSSNPGQRNSGANVLTF
TRBJ2-2 TRBV12-3/TRBV12-4 CASRYNSGELFF
TRBJ1-5 TRBV5-4 CASSLNKQPQHF
TRBJ2-2 TRBV3-1 CASSQFGNTGELFF
TRBJ2-2 TRBV11-3 CASSLDQGAGELFF
TRBJ2-3 TRBV20-1 CSAIVPALDTQYF
TRBJ2-7 TRBV29-1 CSVVKGYEQYF
TRBJ1-1 TRBV5-1 CASSVWGQGAEAFF
TRBJ2-7 TRBV20-1 CSARVGGRANEQYF
TRBJ2-5 TRBV20-1 CSAERLATSQETQYF
TRBJ2-5 TRBV7-2 CASRGVPETQYF
TRBJ2-3 TRBV12-3/TRBV12-4 CASSLESELTDTQYF
TRBJ1-1 TRBV6-5 CASSYSSRSLNTEAFF
TRBJ1-5 TRBV20-1 CSASQGHSNQPQHF
TRBJ2-7 TRBV2 CASSGFAGGFEQYF
TRBJ2-1 TRBV20-1 CSARDFLAEGRTMDEQFF
TRBJ1-5 TRBV7-8 CASSLTRVGQGTYSNQPQHF
TRBJ2-7 TRBV7-2 CASSLGGFQNQQYF
TRBJ1-1 TRBV7-9 CASSTGQAVNTEAFF
TRBJ2-7 TRBV7-2 CASSHRDRDLLEQYF
TRBJ2-6 TRBV12-3/TRBV12-4 CASSFKVGTGGAGANVLTF
TRBJ1-1 TRBV9 CASSARPSTGTEAFF
TRBJ2-5 TRBV7-9 CASSGGLAGLETQYF
TRBJ2-1 TRBV4-3 CASSPRRASGIFGSYNEQFF
TRBJ2-3 TRBV11-1 CASSFLSLGLTSTDTQYF
TRBJ2-7 TRBV3-1 CASSHHGDKEQYF
TRBJ2-1 TRBV11-2 CASSFQGVGGNEQFF
TRBJ2-1 TRBV4-3 CASSQEGPAGGVNEQFF
TRBJ1-2 TRBV9 CASSQDREDYGYTF
TRBJ2-5 TRBV5-6 CASSDRGRETQYF